Listed below are T cell receptor beta chains from one sample, sequenced in a study of control samples from healthy donors and cancer patients. This table comes from immunoSEQ multiplex PCR, and its TCRdb copy is limited to in-frame clones, with some not included. The top ten hold around 6.8% of the sample, which has under 450,000 clones, around 90% seen once. Sequenced sample: PBMCs. These receptors originate from a man aged 40-49 years with head and neck cancer. CDR3s leave out the opening cysteine and the closing phenylalanine or tryptophan. Not all rows give a size; the values are once, few, many and, for expanded clones, a class.

abundance: -; j_gene: TRBJ2-4; v_gene: TRBV7-9; CDR3aa: ASSLALGAGTVAKNIQY
abundance: -; j_gene: TRBJ2-7; v_gene: TRBV11-2; CDR3aa: ASSPIRWTGAYEQY
abundance: -; j_gene: TRBJ2-1; v_gene: TRBV12-5; CDR3aa: ASGFLAFEQF
abundance: -; j_gene: TRBJ2-1; v_gene: TRBV6-1; CDR3aa: ASSEVSNEQF
abundance: -; j_gene: TRBJ1-5; v_gene: TRBV2; CDR3aa: ASRTDSYNQPQH
abundance: -; j_gene: TRBJ2-5; v_gene: TRBV2; CDR3aa: ASSRNVGLAEGKETQY
abundance: -; j_gene: TRBJ2-4; v_gene: TRBV25-1; CDR3aa: ASSESGASGLAKNIQY
abundance: once; j_gene: TRBJ2-1; v_gene: TRBV2; CDR3aa: ASSVMSGGTEQF
abundance: -; j_gene: TRBJ2-7; v_gene: TRBV6-6; CDR3aa: ASIQPNGEQY
abundance: few; j_gene: TRBJ1-1; v_gene: TRBV6-5; CDR3aa: ASSQTGLVGTEAF
abundance: -; j_gene: TRBJ2-7; v_gene: TRBV30; CDR3aa: AWSKLAGTYEQY
abundance: -; j_gene: TRBJ2-7; v_gene: TRBV28; CDR3aa: ASSSTRGPYEQY
abundance: -; j_gene: TRBJ2-1; v_gene: TRBV7-6; CDR3aa: ASSLLAGASYNEQF
abundance: few; j_gene: TRBJ1-5; v_gene: TRBV4-2; CDR3aa: ASSQDSYSNQPQH
abundance: once; j_gene: TRBJ2-2; v_gene: TRBV10-1; CDR3aa: ASSATINTGELF
abundance: -; j_gene: TRBJ1-2; v_gene: TRBV12-3/TRBV12-4; CDR3aa: ASSYGGTGYT
abundance: -; j_gene: TRBJ1-2; v_gene: TRBV2; CDR3aa: ASRPGAGYGYT
abundance: -; j_gene: TRBJ2-1; v_gene: TRBV7-3; CDR3aa: ASSLTDRADEQF
abundance: -; j_gene: TRBJ2-5; v_gene: TRBV29-1; CDR3aa: SVVTGNSIQETQY
abundance: -; j_gene: TRBJ1-2; v_gene: TRBV30; CDR3aa: AWSQTGSYGYT
abundance: -; j_gene: TRBJ2-7; v_gene: TRBV2; CDR3aa: ASSRPFPYEQY
abundance: -; j_gene: TRBJ2-5; v_gene: TRBV5-1; CDR3aa: ASSLATRGVQETQY
abundance: -; j_gene: TRBJ2-4; v_gene: TRBV19; CDR3aa: ASILGNIQY
abundance: -; j_gene: TRBJ2-3; v_gene: TRBV27; CDR3aa: ASSKATDTQY
abundance: -; j_gene: TRBJ2-7; v_gene: TRBV6-5; CDR3aa: ASSYSMSGQYEQY
abundance: -; j_gene: TRBJ2-7; v_gene: TRBV9; CDR3aa: ASSYADGTAYEQY
abundance: -; j_gene: TRBJ1-2; v_gene: TRBV12-3/TRBV12-4; CDR3aa: ASSFNLVGGYT
abundance: -; j_gene: TRBJ2-1; v_gene: TRBV2; CDR3aa: ASIWGGSYNEQF
abundance: -; j_gene: TRBJ2-4; v_gene: TRBV11-1; CDR3aa: ASSPRTGGRDIQY
abundance: -; j_gene: TRBJ1-1; v_gene: TRBV28; CDR3aa: ASSLLTVGTEAF
abundance: -; j_gene: TRBJ1-5; v_gene: TRBV19; CDR3aa: ASSDQMRARSNQPQH
abundance: -; j_gene: TRBJ2-1; v_gene: TRBV2; CDR3aa: ASSVGQGPYNEQF
abundance: -; j_gene: TRBJ2-3; v_gene: TRBV3-1/TRBV3-2; CDR3aa: ASSQGSRTQY